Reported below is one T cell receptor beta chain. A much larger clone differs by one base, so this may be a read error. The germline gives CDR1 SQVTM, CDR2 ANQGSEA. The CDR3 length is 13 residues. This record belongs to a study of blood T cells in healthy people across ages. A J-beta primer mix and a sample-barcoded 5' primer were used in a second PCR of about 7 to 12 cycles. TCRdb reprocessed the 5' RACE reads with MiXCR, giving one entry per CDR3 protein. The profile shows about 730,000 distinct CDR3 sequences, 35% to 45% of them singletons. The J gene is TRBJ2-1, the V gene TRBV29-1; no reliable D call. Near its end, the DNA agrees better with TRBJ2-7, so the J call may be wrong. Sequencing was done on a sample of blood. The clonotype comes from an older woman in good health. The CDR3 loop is CSVVTPFYNEQYF. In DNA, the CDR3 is TGCAGCGTTGTTACCCCCTTTTACAATGAGCAGTACTTC.